The clone carrying this T cell receptor (beta chain) came up a few times. Its antigen is as yet unknown. V was shortened by 1 base and J by 4 bases, with 11 bases between the two germline ends. CDR3 length: 15 amino acids. From germline, CDR1 is SGHVS and CDR2 FQNEAQ. The source of the sample is a study of blood T cells in healthy people across ages. Overall study findings and caveats: Researchers report that TCR beta diversity correlated strongly with naive T cell percentage. When one million T cells were used, diversity estimates were thought to be underestimates.

The authors ran a second PCR of 7 to 11 cycles using a sample-barcoded 5' primer and a J-beta primer mix. Each cDNA molecule, via a template-switch adaptor with 12 random nucleotides, was tagged. A single record per CDR3 protein comes from TCRdb applying MiXCR to the 5' RACE reads. The repertoire holds fewer than 1,200,000 distinct CDR3 sequences, with about 25% as singletons. The data also belong to a second study, concerning T cells of mothers and their children. That publication notes: The authors found no persistent microchimeric T cell clones.

This clonotype originated in a girl aged 2-10 years in good health. This chain uses TRBV7-8 with TRBJ1-3; D unresolved. Source material: blood. CDR3 nucleotides: TGTGCCAGCAGCTTAGTCCCGGGTTTGGGAAACACCATATATTTT. Translated, it gives CASSLVPGLGNTIYF.